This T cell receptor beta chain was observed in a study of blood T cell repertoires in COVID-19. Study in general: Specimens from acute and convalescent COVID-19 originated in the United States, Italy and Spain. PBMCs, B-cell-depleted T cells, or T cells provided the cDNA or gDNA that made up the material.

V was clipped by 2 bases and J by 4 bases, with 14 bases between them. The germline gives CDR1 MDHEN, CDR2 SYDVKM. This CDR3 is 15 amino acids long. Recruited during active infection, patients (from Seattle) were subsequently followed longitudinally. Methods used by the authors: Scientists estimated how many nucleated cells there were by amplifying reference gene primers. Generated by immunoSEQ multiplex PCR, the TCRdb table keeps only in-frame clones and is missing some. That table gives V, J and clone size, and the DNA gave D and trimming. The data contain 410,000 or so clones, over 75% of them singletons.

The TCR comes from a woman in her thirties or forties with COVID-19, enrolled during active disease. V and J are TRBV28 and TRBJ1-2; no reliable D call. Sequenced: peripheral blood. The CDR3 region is CASSLSLLESYGYTF. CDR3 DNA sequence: TGTGCCAGCAGTTTAAGTCTGTTGGAGTCCTATGGCTACACCTTC.